This T cell receptor beta chain stems from a study of cytomegalovirus exposure and HLA in healthy donors. The germline V gene encodes CDR1 MNHNS and CDR2 SASEGT. This CDR3 is 15 amino acids long. V lost 7 bases and J lost 0; bases outside the gene matches: 6. Study observations and caveats: Exclusion as indistinguishable affected some V segments, including TRBV6-2 and TRBV6-3. Differences between HLA loci emerged in a later analysis of TCR association rates, with DRB1 most and HLA-C fewest.

13 Jbeta primers and 60 Vbeta primers were used for the PCR. Data came from immunoSEQ multiplex PCR; TCRdb stores just in-frame clones and leaves some out. The data show about 43,000 clones, with 50% to 75% seen just once and about 8.7% held by the top ten. No record was made of this donor's CMV serostatus. About this clone itself: Its antigen is still unknown.

This TCR was recovered from a human donor in good health. The V call is TRBV6-1, the J call TRBJ2-1, with 7 bases identical to TRBD1. Material: PBMCs. The CDR3: CASTWTGGSYNEQFF. The CDR3, as DNA: TGTGCCAGCACCTGGACAGGTGGCTCCTACAATGAGCAGTTCTTC.